This T cell receptor (beta chain) was found in a study of shared clonotypes between healthy human individuals (dated by TCRdb to between 2020 and 2021). At the level of the whole study: A few men and a couple of women, aged 18 to 49 years, made up the cohort. For each donor, CD4 naive and CD4 memory were each given three plates, CD8 naive was given two plates, and CD8 memory was given one plate. To estimate repertoire size and how much clonotypes are shared between individuals, the study performed deep sequencing of blood TCR repertoires from a handful of healthy adults. Libraries were prepared and TCR repertoires were sequenced by different laboratories using diverse techniques, in order to increase sequencing depth and limit assay-specific biases. Per donor, leukapheresis produced somewhere between about 0.94 and 9 billion PBMCs. The paper as a whole reports these results and caveats: Even with the large sequencing depth, rarefaction of the sorted-subset datasets indicated that sequencing was incomplete. When several donors were compared, the shared fraction of clonotypes was roughly 5% for naive CD4, 3.5% to 4% for naive CD8, about 2.4% for memory CD4, and roughly 0.4% for memory CD8. The genetic and exposure-history diversity represented was limited by the small number of donors. Larger estimated clonotype richness was generally found for naive subsets than for memory subsets. Higher generation probabilities were observed for clonotypes shared by all four sorted-subset donors than for non-shared clonotypes. Only blood was sampled, and tissue TCR repertoires likely differ from those in blood. Based on pairwise subsampling, the degree of clonotype sharing among donors was expected to be affected by sequencing depth.

Using the deep immunoSEQ assay, multiplex PCR amplified TCR CDR3 regions from genomic DNA. Genomic DNA extracted from each cell subset was distributed evenly over all wells of several immunoSEQ 96-well plates, and each plate served as one replicate. Each replicate PCR for sorted subsets received roughly 0.2 ug genomic DNA, equal to around 32,000 T cell genomes. The purified libraries were quantified using a Qubit 3.0 fluorometer, sized with a Bioanalyzer 2100, and then quantified again using the KAPA Library Quantification kit. Every immunoSEQ 96-well plate was sequenced on a dedicated single-read 150-cycle Illumina NextSeq 550 flow cell. In the original analysis: Because only junctional sequences without quality scores were contained in the immunoSEQ output, filtering matching that applied to full-length reads could not be performed. Sequences were annotated with PyIR, a Python wrapper for IgBLAST v1.9, using IMGT germline references to assign V/J genes and CDR3. Reads were removed for weak V/J assignments (E-value above 1e-6), missing CDR3, stop codons, out-of-frame junctions, or ambiguous translated residues. V3J clonotypes were defined as sequences sharing the same inferred V gene, J gene, and CDR3 amino acid sequence. The percentage overlap between two repertoires was calculated by dividing the number of shared unique clonotypes by the size of the smaller repertoire. RTK rarefaction, the Chao1 estimator, and Recon v2.1 estimates of unobserved clonotypes were used to assess repertoire richness. For all TCRbeta clonotypes obtained by the gDNA method from a handful of donors, generation probabilities were computed with OLGA. TCRdb's version of the immuneACCESS table is confined to in-frame rearrangements and falls short of the full clone set. An unresolved V gene accounts for under half of the shortfall where checked; the remainder is of unknown origin. D and trimming were read from the DNA, whereas the V and J calls and clone size are those reported in that table. Here the sample has about 600,000 clones; just under 97% occur a single time. The ten largest clonotypes hold about 0.11% of the sample.

V trim: 8 bases; J trim: 8 bases; unmatched bases: 14. The CDR3 sequence holds 16 residues, the cysteine and phenylalanine included. The retained sequence is limited to the CDR3, 48 bases, with the frame set at the first base. According to the germline V gene (reference sequence), CDR1 reads MNHEY and CDR2 reads SMNVEV. On this clone itself: It has no known antigen specificity. Base qualities are not at hand, and no much larger clone is one base apart.

For the CD8 naive samples, CD45RO-negative cells were positively selected for CCR7, yielding a CD45RA+CCR7+ population from which TemRA cells were excluded. Donors were healthy HIV-negative adults with no recently reported acute infections or vaccinations. All donors were Caucasian adults living in Nashville, Tennessee, USA. After blood collection by leukapheresis, PBMCs were isolated using Ficoll-Histopaque density gradient centrifugation and then cryopreserved in the vapor phase of liquid nitrogen. Purity and quantity of every magnetically sorted T cell population were checked by analytical flow cytometry. Each sorted fraction had its genomic DNA isolated and then quantified by UV absorbance on a Nanodrop 2000c.

Recombination joined TRBV27 with TRBJ1-4, with 10 junctional bases fitting TRBD1. This TCR was recovered from a woman in her twenties or thirties in good health. Sequencing was performed on naive CD8+ T cells sorted from blood. Sample cell subset or site, as interpreted from the label and publication: CD45RA+CCR7+. The CDR3 reads CASHPVGTGEREKLFF. The nucleotides are TGTGCCAGCCATCCGGTAGGGACAGGGGAGAGAGAAAAACTGTTTTTT.